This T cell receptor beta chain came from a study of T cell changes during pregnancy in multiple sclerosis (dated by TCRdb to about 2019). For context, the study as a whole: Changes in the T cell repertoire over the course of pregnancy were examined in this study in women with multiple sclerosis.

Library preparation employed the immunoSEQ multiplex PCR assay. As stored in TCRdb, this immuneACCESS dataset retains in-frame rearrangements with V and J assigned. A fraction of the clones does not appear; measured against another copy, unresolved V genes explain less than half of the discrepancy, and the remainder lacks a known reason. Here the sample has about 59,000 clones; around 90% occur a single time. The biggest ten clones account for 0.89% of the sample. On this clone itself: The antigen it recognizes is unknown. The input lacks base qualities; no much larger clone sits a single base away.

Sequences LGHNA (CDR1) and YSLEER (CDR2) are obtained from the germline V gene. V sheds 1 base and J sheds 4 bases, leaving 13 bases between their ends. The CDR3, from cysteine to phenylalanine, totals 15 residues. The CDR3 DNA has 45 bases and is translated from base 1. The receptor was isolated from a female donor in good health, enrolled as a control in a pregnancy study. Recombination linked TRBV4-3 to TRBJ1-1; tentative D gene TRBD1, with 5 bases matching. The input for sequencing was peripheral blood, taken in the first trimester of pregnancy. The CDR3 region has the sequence CASSQVVGEGTEAFF. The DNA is TGCGCCAGCAGCCAAGTTGTGGGGGAGGGCACTGAAGCTTTCTTT.